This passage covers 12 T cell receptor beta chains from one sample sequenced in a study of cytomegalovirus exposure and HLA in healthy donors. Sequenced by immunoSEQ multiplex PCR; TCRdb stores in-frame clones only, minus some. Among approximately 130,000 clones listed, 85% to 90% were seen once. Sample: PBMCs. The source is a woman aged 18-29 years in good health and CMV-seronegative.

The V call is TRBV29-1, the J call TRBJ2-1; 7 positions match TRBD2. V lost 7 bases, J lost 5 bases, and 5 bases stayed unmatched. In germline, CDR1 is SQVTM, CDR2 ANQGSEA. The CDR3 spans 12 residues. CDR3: CSGGRRDNEQFF. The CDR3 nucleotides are TGCAGCGGCGGGAGACGGGACAATGAGCAGTTCTTC.

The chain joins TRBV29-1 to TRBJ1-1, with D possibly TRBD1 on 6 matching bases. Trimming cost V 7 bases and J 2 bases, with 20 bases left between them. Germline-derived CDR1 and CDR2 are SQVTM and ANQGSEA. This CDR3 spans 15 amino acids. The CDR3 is CSAHHRVGSNTEAFF. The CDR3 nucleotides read TGCAGCGCACACCACAGGGTAGGGTCAAACACTGAAGCTTTCTTT. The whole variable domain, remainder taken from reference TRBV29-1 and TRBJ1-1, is SAVISQKPSRDICQRGTSLTIQCQVDSQVTMMFWYRQQPGQSLTLIATANQGSEATYESGFVIDKFPISRPNLTFSTLTVSNMSPEDSSIYLCSAHHRVGSNTEAFFGQGTRLTVV.

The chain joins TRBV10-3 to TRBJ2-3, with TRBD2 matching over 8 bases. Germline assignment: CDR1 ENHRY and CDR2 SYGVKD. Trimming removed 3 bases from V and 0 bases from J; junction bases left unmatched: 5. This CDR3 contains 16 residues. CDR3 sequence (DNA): TGTGCCATCAGTGAAATAGCGGGAACTAGCACAGATACGCAGTATTTT. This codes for CAISEIAGTSTDTQYF.

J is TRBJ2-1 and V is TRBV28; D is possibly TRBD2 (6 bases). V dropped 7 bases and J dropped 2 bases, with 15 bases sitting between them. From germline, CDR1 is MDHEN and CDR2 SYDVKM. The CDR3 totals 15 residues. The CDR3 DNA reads TGTGCCAGCAAGTTAAGCGGGCCTACCTACAATGAGCAGTTCTTC. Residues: CASKLSGPTYNEQFF. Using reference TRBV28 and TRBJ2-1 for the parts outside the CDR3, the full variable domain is DVKVTQSSRYLVKRTGEKVFLECVQDMDHENMFWYRQDPGLGLRLIYFSYDVKMKEKGDIPEGYSVSREKKERFSLILESASTNQTSMYLCASKLSGPTYNEQFFGPGTRLTVL.

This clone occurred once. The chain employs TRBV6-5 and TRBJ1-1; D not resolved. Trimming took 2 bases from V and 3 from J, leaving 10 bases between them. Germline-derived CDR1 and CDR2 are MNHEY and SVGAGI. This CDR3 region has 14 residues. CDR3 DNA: TGTGCCAGCAGTTACCTAAGGAGTGACACTGAAGCTTTCTTT. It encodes CASSYLRSDTEAFF.

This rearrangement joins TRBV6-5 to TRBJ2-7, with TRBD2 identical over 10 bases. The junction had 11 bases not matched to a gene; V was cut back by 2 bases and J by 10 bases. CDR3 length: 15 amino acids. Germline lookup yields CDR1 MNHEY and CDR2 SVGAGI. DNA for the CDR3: TGTGCCAGCAGTTACGGAGCGGGGGGGCAAGAGGATCAGTACTTC. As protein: CASSYGAGGQEDQYF.

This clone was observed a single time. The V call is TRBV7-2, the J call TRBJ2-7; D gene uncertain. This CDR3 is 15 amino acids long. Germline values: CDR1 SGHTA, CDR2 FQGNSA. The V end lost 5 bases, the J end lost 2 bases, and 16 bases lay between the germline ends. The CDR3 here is CASSGETRDPYEQYF. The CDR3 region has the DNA TGTGCCAGCAGCGGAGAAACTCGAGACCCCTACGAGCAGTACTTC.

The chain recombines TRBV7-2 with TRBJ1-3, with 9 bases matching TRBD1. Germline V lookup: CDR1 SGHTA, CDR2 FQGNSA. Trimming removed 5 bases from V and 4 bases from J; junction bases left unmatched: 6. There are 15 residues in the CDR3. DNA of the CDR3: TGTGCCAGCAGCATCGGGACAGGGAAGGGAAACACCATATATTTT. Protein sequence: CASSIGTGKGNTIYF.

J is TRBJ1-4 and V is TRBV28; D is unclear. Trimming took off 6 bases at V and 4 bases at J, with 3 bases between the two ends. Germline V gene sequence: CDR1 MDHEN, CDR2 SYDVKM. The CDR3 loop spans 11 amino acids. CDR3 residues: CASSYNEKLFF. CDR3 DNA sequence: TGTGCCAGCAGCTATAATGAAAAACTGTTTTTT.

In DNA form, the CDR3 reads TGCAGCGTTGACACAGGGACCCAGAACACTGAAGCTTTCTTT. It codes for CSVDTGTQNTEAFF. The J gene is TRBJ1-1, the V gene TRBV29-1; tentative D call: TRBD1 (6 bases). Trimming shortened V by 3 bases and J by 1 base, and 12 bases separated the two germline ends. The CDR3 runs 14 residues. CDR1 is SQVTM, CDR2 ANQGSEA, per germline. The full variable domain, rest sourced from reference TRBV29-1 and TRBJ1-1, is SAVISQKPSRDICQRGTSLTIQCQVDSQVTMMFWYRQQPGQSLTLIATANQGSEATYESGFVIDKFPISRPNLTFSTLTVSNMSPEDSSIYLCSVDTGTQNTEAFFGQGTRLTVV.

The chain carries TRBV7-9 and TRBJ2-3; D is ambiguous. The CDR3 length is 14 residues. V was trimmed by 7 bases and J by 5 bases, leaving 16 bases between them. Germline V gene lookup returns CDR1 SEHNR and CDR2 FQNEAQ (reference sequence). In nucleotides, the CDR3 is TGTGCCAGCAATGAGGAACTGGGTGGAGATACGCAGTATTTT. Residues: CASNEELGGDTQYF.

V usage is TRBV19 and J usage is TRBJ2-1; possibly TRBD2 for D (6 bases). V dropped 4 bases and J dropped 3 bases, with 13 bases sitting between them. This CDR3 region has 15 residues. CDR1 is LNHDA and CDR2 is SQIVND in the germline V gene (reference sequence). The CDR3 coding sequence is TGTGCCAGTAGTAATTCGGGGGAGATCTACAATGAGCAGTTCTTC. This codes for CASSNSGEIYNEQFF.